A single sample gave rise to the 14 T cell receptor beta chains below, sequenced in a study of blood T cell repertoires in COVID-19. Some clones are missing from TCRdb's copy, which holds only in-frame ones; the method was immunoSEQ multiplex PCR. The table shows roughly 160,000 clones, with about 86% occurring only once. The sequenced material came from peripheral blood. The receptor source for this set is a woman in her 70s who had recovered from COVID-19.

The rearrangement joins TRBV27 to TRBJ1-1, with D possibly TRBD1 on 6 matching bases. Germline V gene sequence: CDR1 MNHEY, CDR2 SMNVEV (reference sequence). This CDR3 is 17 amino acids long. Trimming removed 6 bases at V and 1 base at J, with 21 bases between. The CDR3, as DNA: TGTGCCAGCAGCCCCCTCTTAGGGGGGGTGGGGAACACTGAAGCTTTCTTT. Protein product: CASSPLLGGVGNTEAFF.

The chain is built from TRBV7-3 and TRBJ1-2; TRBD1 matches at 10 bases. Germline CDR1 and CDR2: SGHTA and FQGTGA. Trimming took 5 bases from V and 2 from J; bases not matched to a gene: 8. The CDR3 is 16 amino acids. The CDR3 sequence is CASSQGTGANNYGYTF. The CDR3 DNA reads TGTGCCAGCAGCCAAGGGACAGGGGCGAACAACTATGGCTACACCTTC.

CDR3 nucleotide sequence: TGTGCCAGCAAGCAGGGGCTAGCGGGGGCCAATGAGCAGTTCTTC. Translating gives CASKQGLAGANEQFF. The chain uses TRBV5-6 and TRBJ2-1; 10 bases are shared with TRBD2. V shed 6 bases and J 6 bases; nucleotides not matched to a gene: 9. The germline CDR1 and CDR2 sequences are SGHDT and YYEEEE. The CDR3 sequence is 15 residues long.

The rearrangement links TRBV18 to TRBJ2-3; 10 nucleotides align to TRBD2. This CDR3 has 14 amino acids. Trimming took 6 bases from V and 1 from J; bases not matched to a gene: 1. Per the germline V gene, CDR1 is KGHSH and CDR2 is LQKENI. CDR3 DNA: TGTGCCAGCTCCGGGACTAGCGGCACAGATACGCAGTATTTT. Protein product: CASSGTSGTDTQYF.

The CDR3 region is CASSELGARNQPQHF. The DNA of the CDR3 is TGTGCCAGCAGTGAACTGGGGGCCCGCAATCAGCCCCAGCATTTT. The gene calls are TRBV2 and TRBJ1-5, with D perhaps matching TRBD1 (6 bases). This CDR3 has 15 amino acids. V lost 2 bases to trimming and J lost 2 bases, with 10 bases between them. Germline CDR1 SNHLY, CDR2 FYNNEI. Complete variable domain (other parts from reference TRBV2 and TRBJ1-5): EPEVTQTPSHQVTQMGQEVILRCVPISNHLYFYWYRQILGQKVEFLVSFYNNEISEKSEIFDDQFSVERPDGSNFTLKIRSTKLEDSAMYFCASSELGARNQPQHFGDGTRLSIL.

The V gene is TRBV6-6, the J gene TRBJ1-1; no definite D call. Looked up from germline, CDR1 is MNHNY and CDR2 is SVGAGI (reference sequence). This CDR3 region has 11 residues. Trimming took off 6 bases at V and 6 bases at J, with 8 bases between the two ends. CDR3 coding DNA: TGTGCCAGCAGCCACTCGGCTGAAGCTTTCTTT. It specifies CASSHSAEAFF.

The rearrangement uses TRBV5-1 and TRBJ2-3, with 8 nucleotides matching TRBD2. Germline assignment: CDR1 SGHRS and CDR2 YFSETQ. Trimming took 4 bases from V and 2 from J; bases not matched to a gene: 6. There are 15 residues in the CDR3. DNA of the CDR3: TGCGCCAGCAGCCCACTAGCGGTCCACACAGATACGCAGTATTTT. It translates to CASSPLAVHTDTQYF.

J is TRBJ2-7 and V is TRBV11-2; a weak D match, TRBD1 (6 bases). V lost 4 bases to trimming and J lost 4 bases, with 20 bases between them. The germline V gene has CDR1 SGHAT and CDR2 FQNNGV. This CDR3 region has 16 residues. CDR3 sequence reads: CASSSRQAFYSYEQYF. CDR3 nucleotides: TGTGCCAGCAGCTCCCGACAGGCCTTTTATTCTTACGAGCAGTACTTC.

The genes are TRBV7-3 and TRBJ2-1; 14 nucleotides agree with TRBD2. Germline V CDR1 and CDR2: SGHTA, FQGTGA. The J segment lost 8 bases and the V segment lost 5 bases, leaving 8 bases of the junction unmatched. The CDR3 is made up of 16 amino acids. In DNA, the CDR3 is TGTGCCAGCAGCCCCCGACTAGCGGGGGGGTCGGATGAGCAGTTCTTC. Its translation is CASSPRLAGGSDEQFF. Drawing the rest from reference TRBV7-3 and TRBJ2-1, the complete variable domain is GAGVSQTPSNKVTEKGKYVELRCDPISGHTALYWYRQSLGQGPEFLIYFQGTGAADDSGLPNDRFFAVRPEGSVSTLKIQRTERGDSAVYLCASSPRLAGGSDEQFFGPGTRLTVL.

This sequence joins TRBV7-8 and TRBJ2-3; TRBD1 might be the D (5 bases). V gave up 5 bases and J gave up 2 bases, with 11 bases separating them. CDR3 size: 14 residues. Germline V gene lookup returns CDR1 SGHVS and CDR2 FQNEAQ. CDR3 bases: TGTGCCAGCAGCCCCAGGGCTATCACAGATACGCAGTATTTT. Its protein product is CASSPRAITDTQYF. Looking up the rest from reference TRBV7-8 and TRBJ2-3 gives the full variable domain: GAGVSQSPRYKVAKRGQDVALRCDPISGHVSLFWYQQALGQGPEFLTYFQNEAQLDKSGLPSDRFFAERPEGSVSTLKIQRTQQEDSAVYLCASSPRAITDTQYFGPGTRLTVL.

This chain connects TRBV4-3 to TRBJ1-2; unclear D gene. V lost 0 bases and J lost 2, with 7 bases in between. The CDR3 is made up of 14 amino acids. Germline lookup yields CDR1 LGHNA and CDR2 YSLEER. Written as DNA, the CDR3 is TGCGCCAGCAGCCAAGATCGCCAGAACTATGGCTACACCTTC. Its translation is CASSQDRQNYGYTF.

The chain recombines TRBV30 with TRBJ1-2; tentatively, D is TRBD1 (6 bases). With 4 bases removed from V and 6 bases from J, the gap between germline ends came to 21 bases. The germline V gene has CDR1 GTSNPN and CDR2 SVGIG (reference sequence). This CDR3 comprises 15 residues. CDR3 in amino acids: CAWTNWGGTSDGYTF. DNA for the CDR3: TGTGCCTGGACCAACTGGGGGGGGACATCCGATGGCTACACCTTC.

The chain links TRBV6-6 to TRBJ2-2; D possibly corresponds to TRBD1 (5 bases). The CDR3 sequence is 13 residues long. Trimming pared 9 bases from V and 5 bases from J, leaving 13 bases between. Germline lookup yields CDR1 MNHNY and CDR2 SVGAGI (reference sequence). The DNA for the CDR3 is TGTGCCAGTGGGGCCAGACCGACCGGGGAGCTGTTTTTT. Amino acid sequence: CASGARPTGELFF.

The rearrangement uses TRBV3-1 (or the pseudogene TRBV3-2) and TRBJ2-6; 7 bases fit TRBD1. J lost 0 bases, V lost 3 bases, and 2 bases had no gene match. This CDR3 is built from 16 residues. The germline CDR1 and CDR2 sequences are LGHDT and YNNKEL (reference sequence). The DNA for the CDR3 is TGTGCCAGCAGCCAGACAGGGCCCTCTGGGGCCAACGTCCTGACTTTC. Its translation: CASSQTGPSGANVLTF.